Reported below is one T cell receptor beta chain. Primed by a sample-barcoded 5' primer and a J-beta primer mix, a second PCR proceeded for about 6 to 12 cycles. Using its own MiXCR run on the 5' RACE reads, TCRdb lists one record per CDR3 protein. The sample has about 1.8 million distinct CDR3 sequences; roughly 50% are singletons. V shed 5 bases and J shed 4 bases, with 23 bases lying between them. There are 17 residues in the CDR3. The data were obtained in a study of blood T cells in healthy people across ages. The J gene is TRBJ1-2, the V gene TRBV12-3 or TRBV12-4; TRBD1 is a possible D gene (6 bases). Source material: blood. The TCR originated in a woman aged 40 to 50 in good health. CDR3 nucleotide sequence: TGTGCCAGCAGTCAGGAGGCTTGGACAGCGCCGGGCTATGGCTACACCTTC. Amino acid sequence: CASSQEAWTAPGYGYTF.